Listed here is a single T cell receptor (beta chain). Its target is unknown. Trimming left V 7 bases short and J 5 bases short, with 15 bases between. This CDR3 spans 13 amino acids. Per germline, CDR1 SQVTM and CDR2 ANQGSEA. This entry belongs to a study of cytomegalovirus exposure and HLA in healthy donors. At the level of the study: In a later analysis, the 90 to 150 validation repertoires were reported to have used the same platform as the roughly 610 first-cohort repertoires.

General observations from the study: Cytomegalovirus association was listed for approximately 160 TCR beta chains. In vitro confirmation showed three CMV-associated chains to be CMV antigen specific.

Among the approximately 130 subjects of the validation cohort, separate from the roughly 730-subject first cohort, were the donors. The table came from immunoSEQ multiplex PCR; TCRdb's copy has only in-frame clones and leaves some out. Of approximately 200,000 clones listed, about 79% are singletons. This chain joins TRBV29-1 and TRBJ1-3, with D perhaps TRBD1 (5 bases). This receptor was obtained from a woman between 25 and 40 years old in good health and CMV-seropositive. Input material: PBMCs. The CDR3 bases are TGCAGCGCCAGGGCTCGTAATAGAAACACCATATATTTT. Amino acids: CSARARNRNTIYF.